Below are 14 T cell receptor beta chains sequenced from a single sample in a study of identical twins. TCRdb re-called the 5' RACE reads through MiXCR, storing one row per CDR3 protein. The sample holds about 530,000 distinct CDR3 sequences; about 15% are singletons and the top ten take 0.44%. The same data also contributed to another study, on yellow fever vaccine responses in identical twins.

What was sequenced was CD4+ T cells sorted from blood. These receptors came from a woman between 18 and 30 years old in good health.

This clonotype has just a few counts. The chain uses TRBV29-1 and TRBJ1-2; D unclear. V lost 4 bases, J lost 1 base, and 10 bases lay in between. There are 13 residues in the CDR3. Germline CDR1 reads SQVTM; CDR2 reads ANQGSEA. The CDR3 spells CSVAREFNYGYTF. The CDR3 region has the DNA TGCAGCGTTGCCCGGGAGTTTAACTATGGCTACACCTTC.

This clonotype was counted between two and nine times. CDR3 protein: CSARGGLNTGELFF. The CDR3 nucleotides read TGCAGTGCTAGGGGGGGGCTGAACACCGGGGAGCTGTTTTTT. The chain combines TRBV20-1 with TRBJ2-2, with D possibly being TRBD2 (7 bases). V lost 3 bases and J lost 1, with 9 bases in between. CDR1 DFQATT and CDR2 SNEGSKA come from the germline V gene (reference sequence). The CDR3 runs 14 residues.

The chain carries TRBV6-5 and TRBJ2-1, with 10 bases lining up with TRBD2. Germline-derived CDR1 and CDR2 are MNHEY and SVGAGI. The ends lost 2 bases at V and 5 bases at J; junction bases unmatched: 3. This CDR3 region has 15 residues. DNA for the CDR3: TGTGCCAGCAGTTACGTAGCGGGAGGTAACAATGAGCAGTTCTTC. It yields the protein CASSYVAGGNNEQFF.

The gene calls are TRBV24-1 and TRBJ2-1, with D maybe TRBD1 (5 bases). CDR3 length: 16 residues. The germline V gene has CDR1 KGHDR and CDR2 SFDVKD. V dropped 9 bases and J dropped 4 bases, with 21 bases sitting between them. The CDR3 sequence: CATSDTKTVGYNEQFF. The CDR3 coding sequence is TGTGCCACCTCGGACACCAAAACCGTGGGTTACAATGAGCAGTTCTTC.

The chain uses TRBV6-1 and TRBJ2-4; TRBD1 might be the D (7 bases). This CDR3 is built from 14 residues. Germline V lookup: CDR1 MNHNS, CDR2 SASEGT. Trimming removed 0 bases from V and 8 bases from J, with 11 bases in between. CDR3 sequence (DNA): TGTGCCAGCAGTGAAGCCCGCAGGGGGGACATTCAGTACTTC. Its protein product is CASSEARRGDIQYF.

This clonotype has ten or more counts. The gene calls are TRBV7-8 and TRBJ1-1; a possible D gene is TRBD1 (5 bases). The V gene lost 5 bases and the J gene lost 4 bases, with 17 bases spanning the gap. Germline V gene data show CDR1 as SGHVS and CDR2 as FQNEAQ. The CDR3 is made up of 15 amino acids. DNA of the CDR3: TGTGCCAGCAGCCCGCGGGGACGACAGACCACTGAAGCTTTCTTT. Its protein product is CASSPRGRQTTEAFF.

The J gene is TRBJ2-1, the V gene TRBV29-1; the D gene is possibly TRBD1 (6 bases). Germline V gene data show CDR1 as SQVTM and CDR2 as ANQGSEA. The CDR3 totals 19 residues. With 4 bases removed from V and 0 bases from J, the gap between germline ends came to 25 bases. CDR3 in amino acids: CSVVWWGQRLLVSYNEQFF. CDR3 DNA: TGCAGCGTTGTTTGGTGGGGACAAAGGCTATTAGTCTCCTACAATGAGCAGTTCTTC.

This clonotype has more than one count but fewer than ten. This sequence joins TRBV20-1 and TRBJ2-5, with D possibly being TRBD2 (5 bases). Germline V gives CDR1 DFQATT, CDR2 SNEGSKA (reference sequence). The CDR3 sequence is 15 residues long. The V end was cut by 6 bases, the J end by 1 base, with 18 bases between. CDR3 sequence (DNA): TGCAGTGCCCGAGGGCCAGCGGAGTTCCAAGAGACCCAGTACTTC. Translation gives CSARGPAEFQETQYF.

This clonotype was observed a few times. J is TRBJ2-6 and V is TRBV4-1, with 10 bases aligning to TRBD1. After removal of 4 bases from V and 2 bases from J, the junction contained 8 bases not matched to a gene. CDR1 MGHRA and CDR2 YSYEKL come from the germline V gene. The CDR3 runs to 18 residues. Here the CDR3 DNA reads TGCGCCAGCAGCCCCTGGACAGGGGGTATGGCTGGGGCCAACGTCCTGACTTTC. Its translation: CASSPWTGGMAGANVLTF.

This clonotype was recorded a few times. This chain links TRBV19 with TRBJ2-1, with D perhaps matching TRBD1 (6 bases). Trimming took 5 bases from V and 5 from J, leaving 13 bases between them. This CDR3 comprises 14 residues. Germline CDR1 LNHDA, CDR2 SQIVND (reference sequence). The CDR3, as DNA: TGTGCCAGTAGTCCCGGGACATTGGACAATGAGCAGTTCTTC. Amino acid sequence: CASSPGTLDNEQFF.

This clonotype has more than one count but fewer than ten. V and J are TRBV6-2 or TRBV6-3 and TRBJ2-5; D perhaps matches TRBD1 (6 bases). Germline assignment: CDR1 MNHEY and CDR2 SVGEGT. The CDR3 has 15 amino acids. V shed 2 bases and J shed 4 bases, with 14 bases lying between them. CDR3: CASSYTGQKGETQYF. DNA for the CDR3: TGTGCCAGCAGTTACACGGGACAAAAGGGAGAGACCCAGTACTTC.

This clonotype has only a few counts. The rearrangement joins TRBV20-1 to TRBJ1-1; TRBD1 is a possible D gene (5 bases). Per the germline V gene, CDR1 is DFQATT and CDR2 is SNEGSKA (reference sequence). V lost 1 base and J 5 bases, leaving 20 bases between the germline ends. The CDR3 contains 16 residues. For the CDR3, the DNA is TGCAGTGCTAGAGGGGTTGGGGGTCGGGAATGGACTGAAGCTTTCTTT. This gives the protein CSARGVGGREWTEAFF.

This clonotype was observed a few times. The chain carries TRBV6-1 and TRBJ2-5; tentatively, D is TRBD2 (6 bases). Trimming took off 8 bases at V and 1 base at J, with 14 bases between the two ends. The V gene's germline CDR1 is MNHNS and CDR2 SASEGT. This CDR3 comprises 14 residues. CDR3 in amino acids: CASPWGGIQETQYF. In DNA form, the CDR3 reads TGTGCCAGCCCTTGGGGCGGGATCCAAGAGACCCAGTACTTC.

The chain combines TRBV29-1 with TRBJ1-1, with D unclear. The CDR3 is made up of 13 amino acids. Germline CDR1 SQVTM, CDR2 ANQGSEA. Trimming removed 6 bases at V and 0 bases at J, with 11 bases between. CDR3 region: CSVRAQMNTEAFF. DNA of the CDR3: TGCAGCGTGAGGGCCCAGATGAACACTGAAGCTTTCTTT.